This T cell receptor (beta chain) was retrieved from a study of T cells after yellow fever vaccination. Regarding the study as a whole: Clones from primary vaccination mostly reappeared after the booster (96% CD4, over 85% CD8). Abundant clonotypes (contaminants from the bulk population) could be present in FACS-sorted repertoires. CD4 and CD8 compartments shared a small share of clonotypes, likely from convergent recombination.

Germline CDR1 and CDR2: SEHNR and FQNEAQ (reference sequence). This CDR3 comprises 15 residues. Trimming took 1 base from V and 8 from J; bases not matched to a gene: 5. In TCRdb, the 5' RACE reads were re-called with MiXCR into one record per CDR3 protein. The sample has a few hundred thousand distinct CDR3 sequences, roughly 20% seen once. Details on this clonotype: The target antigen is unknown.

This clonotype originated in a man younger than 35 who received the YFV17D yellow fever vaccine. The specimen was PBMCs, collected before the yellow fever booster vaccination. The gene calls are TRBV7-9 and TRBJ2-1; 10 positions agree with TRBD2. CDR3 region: CASSLGGLAVHEQFF. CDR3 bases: TGTGCCAGCAGCTTAGGAGGACTAGCGGTCCATGAGCAGTTCTTC.